This TCR beta chain was identified during a study of T-cell reconstitution after alpha-beta-depleted transplantation in children. From germline, CDR1 is SEHNR and CDR2 FQNEAQ (reference sequence). The CDR3 is 14 amino acids. The V segment lost 8 bases and the J segment 2 bases; nucleotides outside the gene matches: 5. Researchers prepared the TCRbeta library using unique molecular identifiers, the study reports. Using its own MiXCR run on the PCR reads, TCRdb lists one record per CDR3 protein. The table shows 700,000 to 950,000 distinct CDR3 sequences, with around 17% occurring only once. The sample was PBMCs, mostly from graft donor cells, taken 360 days after TCRalphabeta/CD19-depleted stem cell transplant. The clonotype originates from a male patient under 18 who had a stem cell transplant for acute lymphoblastic leukemia, so the T cells may come from the graft donor. The rearrangement links TRBV7-9 to TRBJ2-3; the match to TRBD2 covers 9 bases. CDR3: CASVAGGNTDTQYF. CDR3 coding DNA: TGTGCCAGCGTCGCGGGAGGGAACACAGATACGCAGTATTTT.